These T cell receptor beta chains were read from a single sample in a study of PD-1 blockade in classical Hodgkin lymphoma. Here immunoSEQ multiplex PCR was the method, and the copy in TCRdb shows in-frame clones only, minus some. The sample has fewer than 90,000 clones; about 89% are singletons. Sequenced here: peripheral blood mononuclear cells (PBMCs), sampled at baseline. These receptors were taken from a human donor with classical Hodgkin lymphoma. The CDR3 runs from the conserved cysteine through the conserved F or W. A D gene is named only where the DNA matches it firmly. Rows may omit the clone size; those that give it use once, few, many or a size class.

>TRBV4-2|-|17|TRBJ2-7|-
TGTGCCAGCAGCCAAGATCGGGGGGCAATGAGCTCCTACGAGCAGTACTTC
CASSQDRGAMSSYEQYF
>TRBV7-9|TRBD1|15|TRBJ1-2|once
TGTGCCAGCAACGACGCAGCGACAGGGGGCTATGGCTACACCTTC
CASNDAATGGYGYTF
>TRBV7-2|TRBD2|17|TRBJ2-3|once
TGTGCCAGCAGCTACTATAGGACTAGCGGGAGGTCCGATACGCAGTATTTT
CASSYYRTSGRSDTQYF
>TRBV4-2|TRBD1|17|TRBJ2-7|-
TGTGCCAGCAGCCAGAGGGTCAGGGACAGGGGGGGGAACGAGCAGTACTTC
CASSQRVRDRGGNEQYF
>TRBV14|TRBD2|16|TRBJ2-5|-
TGTGCCAGCAGCCAAGGGGTTAGCGGGAGTTGGGAGACCCAGTACTTC
CASSQGVSGSWETQYF
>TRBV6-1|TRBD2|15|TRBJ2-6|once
TGTGCCATTAGCGGGAGATCGGCTGGGGCCAACGTCCTGACTTTC
CAISGRSAGANVLTF
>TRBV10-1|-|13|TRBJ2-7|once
TGCGCCAGCAGTGAGTCGGGGTCCTACGAGCAGTACTTC
CASSESGSYEQYF
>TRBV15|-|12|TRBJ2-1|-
TGTGCCACCAGCAGAATACAGGGTAGGCAGTTCTTC
CATSRIQGRQFF
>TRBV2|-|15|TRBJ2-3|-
TGTGCCAGCAGTGAATTTGTAGGGTACACAGATACGCAGTATTTT
CASSEFVGYTDTQYF
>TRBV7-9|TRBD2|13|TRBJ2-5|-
TGTGCCAGCAGCGGGGAGGGGCAAGAGACCCAGTACTTC
CASSGEGQETQYF
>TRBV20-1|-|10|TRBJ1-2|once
TGCAGTGCGGGCAGGGATGGCTACACCTTC
CSAGRDGYTF
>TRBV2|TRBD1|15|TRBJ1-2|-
TGTGCCAGCAGTGAAGGGACAGGGAACACCTATGGCTACACCTTC
CASSEGTGNTYGYTF
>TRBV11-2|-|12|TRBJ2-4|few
TGTGCCAGCAGCTCCCGACTCGACGGACAGTACTTC
CASSSRLDGQYF
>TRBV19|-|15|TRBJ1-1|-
TGTGCCAGTAGTATATCCGGGGTTCTGAACACTGAAGCTTTCTTT
CASSISGVLNTEAFF
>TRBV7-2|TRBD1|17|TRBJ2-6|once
TGTGCCAGCATCCCGGGACAGGGAAGCTCTGGGGCCAACGTCCTGACTTTC
CASIPGQGSSGANVLTF
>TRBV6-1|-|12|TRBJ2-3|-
TGTGCCAGCAGGGGGACGACAGATACGCAGTATTTT
CASRGTTDTQYF
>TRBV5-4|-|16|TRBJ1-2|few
TGTGCCAGCAGCCGGGATGGAGTATTAGACGCCTATGGCTACACCTTC
CASSRDGVLDAYGYTF
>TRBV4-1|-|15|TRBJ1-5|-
TGCGCCAGCAGCCAAAGCGACAGAAGGAATCAGCCCCAGCATTTT
CASSQSDRRNQPQHF
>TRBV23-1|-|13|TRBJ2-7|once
TGCGCCAGCAGTCGTTGGGACTCCTACGAGCAGTACTTC
CASSRWDSYEQYF
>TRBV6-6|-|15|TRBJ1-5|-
TGTGCCAGCAGTTACCTAACTGTTAGCAATCAGCCCCAGCATTTT
CASSYLTVSNQPQHF
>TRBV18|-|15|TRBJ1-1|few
TGTGCCAGCTCAATAACGACAGCCACGGGCACTGAAGCTTTCTTT
CASSITTATGTEAFF
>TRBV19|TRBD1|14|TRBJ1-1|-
TGTGCCACCATGACAGGGACTGTGGGCACTGAAGCTTTCTTT
CATMTGTVGTEAFF
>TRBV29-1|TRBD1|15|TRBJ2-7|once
TGCAGCGTTGAAGATGGGGACAGGGGGTGGAACGAGCAGTACTTC
CSVEDGDRGWNEQYF
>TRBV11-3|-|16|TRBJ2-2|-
TGTGCCAGCAGCTTAAGTCGGACAGCGAACACCGGGGAGCTGTTTTTT
CASSLSRTANTGELFF
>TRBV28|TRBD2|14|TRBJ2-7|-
TGTGCCAGCAGTAGTAGCGGGAGGGACTACGAGCAGTACTTC
CASSSSGRDYEQYF
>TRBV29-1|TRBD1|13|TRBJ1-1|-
TGCAGCGTTTTGACAGGGGGGAACACTGAAGCTTTCTTT
CSVLTGGNTEAFF
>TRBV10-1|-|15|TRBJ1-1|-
TGCGCCAGCAGTGAAGTGGTAGGACCGAACACTGAAGCTTTCTTT
CASSEVVGPNTEAFF
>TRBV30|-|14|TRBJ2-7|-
TGTGCCTGGAGTGTATATACAGGCCCCTACGAGCAGTACTTC
CAWSVYTGPYEQYF
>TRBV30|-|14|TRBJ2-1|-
TGTGCCTGGACCGCGACTAGAACCTACAATGAGCAGTTCTTC
CAWTATRTYNEQFF
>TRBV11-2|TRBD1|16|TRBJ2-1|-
TGTGCCAGCAGCTTAGATCTGAGACAGGGGTTAAGTGAGCAGTTCTTC
CASSLDLRQGLSEQFF
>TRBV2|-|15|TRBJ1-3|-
TGTGCCAGCAGTGTCGGACGCAACTCTGGAAACACCATATATTTT
CASSVGRNSGNTIYF
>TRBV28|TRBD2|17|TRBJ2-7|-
TGTGCCACCACGACTAGCGGGAGTGTAAGATGGTCCTACGAGCAGTACTTC
CATTTSGSVRWSYEQYF
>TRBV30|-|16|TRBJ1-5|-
TGTGCCTGGAGTCCCATGGGGGGGCGCGGGGATCAGCCCCAGCATTTT
CAWSPMGGRGDQPQHF
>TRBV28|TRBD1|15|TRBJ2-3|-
TGTGCCAGCAGTTTAGAACAGGGGGGCACAGATACGCAGTATTTT
CASSLEQGGTDTQYF
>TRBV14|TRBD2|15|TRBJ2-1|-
TGTGCCAGCAGCCTGGGACTAGCGGGACGGAATGAGCAGTTCTTC
CASSLGLAGRNEQFF
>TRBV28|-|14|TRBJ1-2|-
TGTGCCAGCAGTATACCGGGACAACACTATGGCTACACCTTC
CASSIPGQHYGYTF
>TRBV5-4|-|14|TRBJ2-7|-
TGTGCCAGCAGCTTAGGACTTAGCTCCTACGAGCAGTACTTC
CASSLGLSSYEQYF
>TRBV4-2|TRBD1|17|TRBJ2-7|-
TGTGCCAGCAGCCAAGAATTGTCCGACAGGGCGGACTACGAGCAGTACTTC
CASSQELSDRADYEQYF
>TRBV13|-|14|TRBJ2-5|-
TGTGCCAGCAGCCCGGGACTTAACTCAGAGACCCAGTACTTC
CASSPGLNSETQYF
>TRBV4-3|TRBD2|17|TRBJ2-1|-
TGCGCCAGCAGCCAAGATCGACACTCGGGGGGGTACGATGAGCAGTTCTTC
CASSQDRHSGGYDEQFF
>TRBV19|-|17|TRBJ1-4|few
TGTGCCAGTAGTATTTCGGCCGGACTAGGCCTTAATGAAAAACTGTTTTTT
CASSISAGLGLNEKLFF
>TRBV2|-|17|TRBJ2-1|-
TGTGCCAGCAGTGAAGACATTCAGCGGATCTCCTACAATGAGCAGTTCTTC
CASSEDIQRISYNEQFF
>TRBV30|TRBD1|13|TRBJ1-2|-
TGTGCCTGGAGCCCCAGGGGGCGCGATGGCTACACCTTC
CAWSPRGRDGYTF